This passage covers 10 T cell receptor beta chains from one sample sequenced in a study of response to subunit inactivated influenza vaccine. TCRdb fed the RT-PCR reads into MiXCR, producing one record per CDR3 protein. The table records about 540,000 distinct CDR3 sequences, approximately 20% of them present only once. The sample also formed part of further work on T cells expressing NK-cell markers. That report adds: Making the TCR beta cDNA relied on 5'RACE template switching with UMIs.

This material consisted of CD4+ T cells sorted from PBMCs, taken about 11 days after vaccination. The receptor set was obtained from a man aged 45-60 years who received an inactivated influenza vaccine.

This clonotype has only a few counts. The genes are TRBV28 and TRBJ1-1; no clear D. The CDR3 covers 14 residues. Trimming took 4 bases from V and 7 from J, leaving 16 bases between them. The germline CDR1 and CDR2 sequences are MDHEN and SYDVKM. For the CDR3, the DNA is TGTGCCAGCAGTTCCCCGTGGGGAAGTAGTGAAGCTTTCTTT. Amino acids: CASSSPWGSSEAFF.

Here the CDR3 reads CASSRVARDPEAFF. CDR3 sequence (DNA): TGCGCCAGCAGCCGTGTCGCGAGGGACCCTGAAGCTTTCTTT. The genes are TRBV4-1 and TRBJ1-1; TRBD1 might be the D (5 bases). The CDR3 runs to 14 residues. CDR1 MGHRA and CDR2 YSYEKL come from the germline V gene. Trimming removed 4 bases from V and 6 bases from J, with 15 bases in between.

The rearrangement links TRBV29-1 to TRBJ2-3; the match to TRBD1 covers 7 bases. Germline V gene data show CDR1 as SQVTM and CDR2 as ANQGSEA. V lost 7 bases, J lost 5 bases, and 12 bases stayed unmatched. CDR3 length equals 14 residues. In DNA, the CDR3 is TGCAGCGCCAGGGGGACGGTGGGGAAAGATACGCAGTATTTT. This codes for CSARGTVGKDTQYF.

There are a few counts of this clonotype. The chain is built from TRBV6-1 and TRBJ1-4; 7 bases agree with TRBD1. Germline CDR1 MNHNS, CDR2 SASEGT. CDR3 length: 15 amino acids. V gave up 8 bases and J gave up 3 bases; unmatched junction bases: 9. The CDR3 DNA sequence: TGTGCCAGCTCTCCCCCCGGGACAGCTAATGAAAAACTGTTTTTT. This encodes CASSPPGTANEKLFF.

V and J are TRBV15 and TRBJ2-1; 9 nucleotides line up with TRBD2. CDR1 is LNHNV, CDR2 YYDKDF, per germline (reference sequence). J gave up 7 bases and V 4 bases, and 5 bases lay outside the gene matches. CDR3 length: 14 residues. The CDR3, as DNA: TGTGCCACCAGCACCGGACTAGCGTGGAATGAGCAGTTCTTC. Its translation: CATSTGLAWNEQFF.

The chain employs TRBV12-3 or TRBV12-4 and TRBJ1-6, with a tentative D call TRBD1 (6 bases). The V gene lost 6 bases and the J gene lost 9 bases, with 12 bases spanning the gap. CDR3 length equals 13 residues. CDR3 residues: CASSRDTFSPLHF. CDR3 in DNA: TGTGCCAGCAGCCGGGACACCTTTTCACCCCTCCACTTT.

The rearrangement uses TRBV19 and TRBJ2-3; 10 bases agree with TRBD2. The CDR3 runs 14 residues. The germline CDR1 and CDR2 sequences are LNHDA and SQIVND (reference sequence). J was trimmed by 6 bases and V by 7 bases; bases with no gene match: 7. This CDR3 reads CASIASGSLDTQYF. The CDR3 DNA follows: TGTGCCAGTATTGCTAGCGGGAGTCTGGATACGCAGTATTTT.

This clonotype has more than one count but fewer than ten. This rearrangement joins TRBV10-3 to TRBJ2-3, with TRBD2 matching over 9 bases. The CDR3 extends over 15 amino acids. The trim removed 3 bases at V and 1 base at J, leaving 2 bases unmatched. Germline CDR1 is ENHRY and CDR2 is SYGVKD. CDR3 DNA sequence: TGTGCCATCAGTGATTTAGCGGGAGGCACAGATACGCAGTATTTT. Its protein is CAISDLAGGTDTQYF.

CDR3 nucleotide sequence: TGTGCCAGCAGCCAAGGCTTCCGAGCGGGAGTGGTAGATACGCAGTATTTT. Protein product: CASSQGFRAGVVDTQYF. The chain links TRBV3-1 to TRBJ2-3; 8 bases agree with TRBD2. From germline, CDR1 is LGHDT and CDR2 YNNKEL (reference sequence). This CDR3 has 17 residues. After removal of 1 base from V and 5 bases from J, the junction contained 11 bases not matched to a gene.

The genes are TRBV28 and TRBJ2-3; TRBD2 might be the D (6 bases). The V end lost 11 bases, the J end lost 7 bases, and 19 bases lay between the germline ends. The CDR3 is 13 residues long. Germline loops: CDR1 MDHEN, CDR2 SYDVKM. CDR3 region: CAGGLSGGNTQYF. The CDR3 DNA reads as TGTGCCGGGGGGTTGAGTGGCGGGAATACGCAGTATTTT.